This record looks at one TCR beta chain sequence and its context. Its specificity is unknown. The sample is drawn from a study of T cell repertoires in cytomegalovirus infection. Study results and limitations: CMV-specific TCR beta clonotypes restricted by HLA-C dominated the ex vivo response.

The CDR3 runs 15 residues. The junction had 4 bases not matched to a gene; V was cut back by 3 bases and J by 5 bases. CDR1 is SGHTA and CDR2 is FQGTGA in the germline V gene. TCRdb reprocessed the reads via MiXCR and lists one record per CDR3 protein. The sample lists under 200,000 distinct CDR3 sequences, under 30% occurring once. This chain links TRBV7-3 with TRBJ2-2; 9 bases map to TRBD1. The sequenced sample was PBMCs. The TCR sequence derives from a human donor in good health (CMV status not recorded). Some clones in this sample may be carry-over from other donors' samples. The DNA of the CDR3 is TGTGCCAGCAGCTTCACAGGGGGCGATACCGGGGAGCTGTTTTTT. Amino acid sequence: CASSFTGGDTGELFF.